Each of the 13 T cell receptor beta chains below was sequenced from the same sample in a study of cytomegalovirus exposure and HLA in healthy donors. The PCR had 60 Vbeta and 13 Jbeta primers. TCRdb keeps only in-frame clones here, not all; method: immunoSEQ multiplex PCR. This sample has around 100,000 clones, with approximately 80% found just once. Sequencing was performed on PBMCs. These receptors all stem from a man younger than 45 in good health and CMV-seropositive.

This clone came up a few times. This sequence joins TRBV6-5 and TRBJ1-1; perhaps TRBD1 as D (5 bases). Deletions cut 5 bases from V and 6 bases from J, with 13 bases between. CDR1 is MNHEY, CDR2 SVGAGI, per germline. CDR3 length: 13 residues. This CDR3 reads CASSGRVRAEAFF. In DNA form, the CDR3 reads TGTGCCAGCAGTGGACGGGTCAGGGCTGAAGCTTTCTTT.

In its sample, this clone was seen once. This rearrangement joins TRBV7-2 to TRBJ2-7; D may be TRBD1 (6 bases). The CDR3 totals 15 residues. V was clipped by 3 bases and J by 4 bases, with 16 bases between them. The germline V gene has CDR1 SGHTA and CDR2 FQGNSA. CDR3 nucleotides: TGTGCCAGCAGCTTTACCGGGACACGCTCGTACGAGCAGTACTTC. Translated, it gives CASSFTGTRSYEQYF. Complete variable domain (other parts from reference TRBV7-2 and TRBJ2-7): GAGVSQSPSNKVTEKGKDVELRCDPISGHTALYWYRQSLGQGLEFLIYFQGNSAPDKSGLPSDRFSAERTGGSVSTLTIQRTQQEDSAVYLCASSFTGTRSYEQYFGPGTRLTVT.

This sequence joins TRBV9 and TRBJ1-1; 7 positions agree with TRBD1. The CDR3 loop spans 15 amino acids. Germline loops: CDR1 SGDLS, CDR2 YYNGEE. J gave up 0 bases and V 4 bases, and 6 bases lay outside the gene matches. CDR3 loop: CASSPRQGVNTEAFF. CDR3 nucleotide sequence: TGTGCCAGCAGCCCGAGACAGGGAGTGAACACTGAAGCTTTCTTT.

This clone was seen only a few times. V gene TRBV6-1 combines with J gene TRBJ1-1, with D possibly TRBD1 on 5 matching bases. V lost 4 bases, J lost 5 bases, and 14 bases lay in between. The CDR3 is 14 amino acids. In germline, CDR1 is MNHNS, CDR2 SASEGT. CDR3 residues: CASSGLAGGTEAFF. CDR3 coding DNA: TGTGCCAGCAGTGGCCTGGCGGGGGGAACTGAAGCTTTCTTT.

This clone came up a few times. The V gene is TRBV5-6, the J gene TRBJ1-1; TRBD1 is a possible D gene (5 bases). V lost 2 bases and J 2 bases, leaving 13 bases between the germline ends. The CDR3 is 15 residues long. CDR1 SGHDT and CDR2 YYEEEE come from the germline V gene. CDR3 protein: CASSLSPGLNTEAFF. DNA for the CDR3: TGTGCCAGCAGCTTATCTCCAGGGCTAAACACTGAAGCTTTCTTT. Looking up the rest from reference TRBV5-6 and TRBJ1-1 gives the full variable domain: DAGVTQSPTHLIKTRGQQVTLRCSPKSGHDTVSWYQQALGQGPQFIFQYYEEEERQRGNFPDRFSGHQFPNYSSELNVNALLLGDSALYLCASSLSPGLNTEAFFGQGTRLTVV.

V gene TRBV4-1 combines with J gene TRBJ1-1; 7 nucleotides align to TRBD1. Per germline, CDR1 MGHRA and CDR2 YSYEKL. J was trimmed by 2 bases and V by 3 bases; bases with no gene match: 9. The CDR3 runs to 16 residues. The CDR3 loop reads CASSQGPGQKNTEAFF. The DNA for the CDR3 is TGCGCCAGCAGCCAGGGCCCGGGACAGAAAAACACTGAAGCTTTCTTT.

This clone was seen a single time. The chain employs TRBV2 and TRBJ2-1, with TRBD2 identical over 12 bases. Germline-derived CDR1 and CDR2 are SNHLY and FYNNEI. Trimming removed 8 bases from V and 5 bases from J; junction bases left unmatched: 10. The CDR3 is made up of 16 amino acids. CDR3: CASRPLAGGPDNEQFF. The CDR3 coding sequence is TGTGCCAGCCGCCCGCTAGCGGGAGGGCCCGACAATGAGCAGTTCTTC.

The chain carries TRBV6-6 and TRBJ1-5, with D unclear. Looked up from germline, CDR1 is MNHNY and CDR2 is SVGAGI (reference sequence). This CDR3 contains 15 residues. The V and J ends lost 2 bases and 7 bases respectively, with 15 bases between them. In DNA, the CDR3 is TGTGCCAGCAGTTACGGTCCTCGGGGATTGCAGCCCCAGCATTTT. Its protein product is CASSYGPRGLQPQHF.

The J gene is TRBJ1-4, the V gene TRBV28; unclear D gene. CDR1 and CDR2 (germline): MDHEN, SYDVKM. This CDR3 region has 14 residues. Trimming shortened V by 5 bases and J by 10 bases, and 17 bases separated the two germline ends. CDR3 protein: CASSPGSSSGKLFF. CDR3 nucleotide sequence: TGTGCCAGCAGTCCCGGGTCCTCCTCTGGAAAACTGTTTTTT.

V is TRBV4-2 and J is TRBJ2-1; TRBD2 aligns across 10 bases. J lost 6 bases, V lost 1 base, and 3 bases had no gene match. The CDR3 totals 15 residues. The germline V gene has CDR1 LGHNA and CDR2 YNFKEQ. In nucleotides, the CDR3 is TGTGCCAGCAGCCAAGGAACTAGCGGGGCCAATGAGCAGTTCTTC. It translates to CASSQGTSGANEQFF.

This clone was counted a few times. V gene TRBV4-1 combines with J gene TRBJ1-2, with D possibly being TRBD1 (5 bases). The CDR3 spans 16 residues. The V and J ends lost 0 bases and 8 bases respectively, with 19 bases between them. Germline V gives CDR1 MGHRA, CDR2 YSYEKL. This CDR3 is CASSQEARGRVGGYTF. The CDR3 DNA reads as TGCGCCAGCAGCCAAGAGGCCAGAGGCAGGGTGGGGGGCTACACCTTC.

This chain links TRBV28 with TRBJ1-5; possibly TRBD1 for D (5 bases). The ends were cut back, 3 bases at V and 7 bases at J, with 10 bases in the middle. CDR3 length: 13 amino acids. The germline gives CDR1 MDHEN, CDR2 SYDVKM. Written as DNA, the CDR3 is TGTGCCAGCAGTTTCCGGGGGGGGCAGCCCCAGCATTTT. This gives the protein CASSFRGGQPQHF.

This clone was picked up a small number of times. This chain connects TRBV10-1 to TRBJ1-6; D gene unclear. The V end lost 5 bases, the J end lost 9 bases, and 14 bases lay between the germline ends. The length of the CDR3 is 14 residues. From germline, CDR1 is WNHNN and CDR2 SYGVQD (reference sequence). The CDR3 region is CASSHSSEGSPLHF. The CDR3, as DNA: TGCGCCAGCAGTCATTCGTCCGAGGGTTCACCCCTCCACTTT.